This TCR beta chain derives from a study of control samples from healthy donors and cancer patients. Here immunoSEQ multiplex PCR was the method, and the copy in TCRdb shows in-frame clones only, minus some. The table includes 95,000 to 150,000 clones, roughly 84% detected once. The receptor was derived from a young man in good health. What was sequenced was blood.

CDR3: CASSRLAVYNEQFF. Written as DNA, the CDR3 is TGTGCCAGCAGCCGGCTAGCGGTTTACAATGAGCAGTTCTTC. This chain links TRBV14 with TRBJ2-1; 7 positions match TRBD2. Germline V gives CDR1 SGHDN, CDR2 FVKESK. CDR3 size: 14 residues. After removal of 4 bases from V and 4 bases from J, the junction contained 4 bases not matched to a gene.